Detailed here is one T cell receptor (beta chain). Its antigen is still unknown. These data are taken from a study of T cells after yellow fever vaccination. In the study overall: Preparation of the low-cell-number fractions used SMART-Seq v4 Ultra Low Input. Overall study results and limits: Researchers cautioned that FACS-sorted repertoires could harbor abundant clonotypes contaminating from the bulk population. Post-booster reappearance was seen for most primary-vaccination clones (just over 95% CD4, 85% to 90% CD8).

Trimming stripped 1 base from V and 0 bases from J, with 16 bases between. Germline V lookup: CDR1 SGHRS, CDR2 YFSETQ. This CDR3 is built from 17 residues. UMIs and a universal primer site were added when TCR cDNA was made by 5'RACE template switching. TCRdb re-called the 5' RACE reads through MiXCR, storing one row per CDR3 protein. The sample contains 100,000 to 150,000 distinct CDR3 sequences, 6% to 8% of which appear only once. This TCR was recovered from a man in his late teens or twenties who received the YFV17D yellow fever vaccine. V gene TRBV5-1 combines with J gene TRBJ1-1, with TRBD1 as a possible D gene (6 bases). Sequences were derived from CD4+ T cells sorted from PBMCs, sampled roughly 10 days after the first yellow fever vaccination. The DNA of the CDR3 is TGCGCCAGCAGCTTGACAGGGAAAGGCTACATGAACACTGAAGCTTTCTTT. Its protein product is CASSLTGKGYMNTEAFF.